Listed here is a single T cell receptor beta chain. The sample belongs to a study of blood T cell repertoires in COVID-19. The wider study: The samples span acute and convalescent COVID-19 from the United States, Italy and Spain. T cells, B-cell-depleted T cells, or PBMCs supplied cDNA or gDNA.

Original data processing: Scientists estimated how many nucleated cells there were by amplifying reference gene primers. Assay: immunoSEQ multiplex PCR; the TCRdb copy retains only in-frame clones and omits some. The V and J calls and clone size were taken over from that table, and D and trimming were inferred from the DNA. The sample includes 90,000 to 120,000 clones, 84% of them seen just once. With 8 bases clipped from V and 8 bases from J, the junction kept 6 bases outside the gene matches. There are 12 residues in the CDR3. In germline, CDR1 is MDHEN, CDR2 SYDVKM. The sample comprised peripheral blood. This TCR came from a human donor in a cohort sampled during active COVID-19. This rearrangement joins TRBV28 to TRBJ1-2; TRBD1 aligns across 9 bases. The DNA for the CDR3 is TGTGCCAGCGAGGGGACAGGGCGAGGCTACACCTTC. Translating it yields CASEGTGRGYTF.